This TCR beta chain was identified in a study of blood T cell repertoires in COVID-19. The authors' processing: Estimation of nucleated cell counts relied on the amplification of reference gene primers. Produced via immunoSEQ multiplex PCR; TCRdb's table is partial and in-frame only. Clonal size and the V and J genes are those of that table, whereas D and trimming came from the DNA. The table lists more than 95,000 clones, approximately 82% of them singletons. There are 18 residues in the CDR3. CDR1 is SNHLY and CDR2 is FYNNEI in the germline V gene. The V end was cut by 1 base, the J end by 3 bases, with 18 bases between.

The genes are TRBV2 and TRBJ1-4, with D perhaps matching TRBD1 (6 bases). The TCR originated in a young man with acute or convalescent COVID-19. Sequences were obtained from peripheral blood. This CDR3 is CASSEVRAGERSNEKLFF. CDR3 DNA sequence: TGTGCCAGCAGTGAAGTACGAGCAGGGGAGAGGTCTAATGAAAAACTGTTTTTT.